This T cell receptor (beta chain) comes out of a study of blood T cell repertoires in COVID-19. Study-level information: The United States, Italy and Spain supplied acute and convalescent COVID-19 samples. PBMCs, B-cell-depleted T cells, or T cells provided the cDNA or gDNA that made up the material.

Per germline, CDR1 LGHDT and CDR2 YNNKEL (reference sequence). The length of the CDR3 is 15 residues. Unmatched junction bases numbered 6, after V lost 2 bases and J lost 9 bases. The table came from immunoSEQ multiplex PCR; TCRdb's copy has only in-frame clones and leaves some out. The repertoire includes some 300,000 clones, around 86% of them detected once, and around 1.4% sits in the top ten. The source of this sequence is a man between 65 and 79 years old with acute or convalescent COVID-19. Sequenced input: peripheral blood. This chain uses TRBV3-1 (or the pseudogene TRBV3-2) with TRBJ1-6; 8 bases fit TRBD1. CDR3 in amino acids: CASSQPGTGGSPLHF. The CDR3 coding sequence is TGTGCCAGCAGCCAACCCGGGACAGGAGGTTCACCCCTCCACTTT.